This entry concerns a single T cell receptor (beta chain). The data derive from a study of control samples from healthy donors and cancer patients. This table comes from immunoSEQ multiplex PCR, and its TCRdb copy is limited to in-frame clones, with some not included. The sample comprises 100,000 to 150,000 clones, more than 75% of which are singletons, and 7% to 10% rests with the top ten. This clonotype originated in a middle-aged man in good health. Sequencing used blood.

The CDR3, as DNA: TGTGCCACCAGTGATTTACTTAGCGGGGGGAGTAATGAGCAGTTCTTC. Residues: CATSDLLSGGSNEQFF. This chain joins TRBV24-1 and TRBJ2-1, with 10 nucleotides matching TRBD2. Unmatched junction bases numbered 6, after V lost 1 base and J lost 7 bases. Per the germline V gene, CDR1 is KGHDR and CDR2 is SFDVKD. The CDR3 sequence is 16 residues long.